These T cell receptor beta chains were read from a single sample in a study of PD-L1 blockade in urothelial cancer. Repertoires were generated with immunoSEQ multiplex PCR, while TCRdb's copy carries only in-frame clones and drops some. Here the sample spans about 63,000 clones, about four fifths being singletons. The starting material was PBMCs, obtained around atezolizumab (anti-PD-L1) treatment. Receptor source: a man aged 65 to 79 with urothelial cancer. The conserved cysteine and the conserved F or W are not part of the CDR3 here. The D gene is left open where the match is weak. A row's size may be missing; if present it is once, few, many or a size class.

TRBD2	TRBV5-1	TRBJ2-7	.	ASSRGTSESYEQY
.	TRBV7-9	TRBJ1-6	few	ASSFTTPYNSPLH
.	TRBV5-1	TRBJ2-1	.	ASSLGGGSYNEQF
.	TRBV30	TRBJ2-7	.	ACKRSLSYEQY
TRBD1	TRBV29-1	TRBJ2-7	.	STAGGTGSYEQY
TRBD2	TRBV5-5	TRBJ2-1	.	ASRRAGSSYNEQF
TRBD1	TRBV13	TRBJ1-2	once	ASSSNRGRLGGYT
TRBD1	TRBV19	TRBJ1-3	.	ASSSQGATGNTIY
.	TRBV5-4	TRBJ1-2	.	ASSLVGAGVSYGYT
TRBD2	TRBV14	TRBJ2-5	.	ASSQWASGQETQY
.	TRBV6-4	TRBJ2-3	.	ATSGRDKDTQY
.	TRBV19	TRBJ1-1	.	ASRVYRAGSEAF
.	TRBV7-3	TRBJ2-5	few	ASSLKGGQTQY
TRBD1	TRBV6-6	TRBJ2-7	.	ASSTTGPNYEQY
.	TRBV10-3	TRBJ2-1	.	AISESEGISYNEQF
.	TRBV30	TRBJ2-6	.	AWSVKGSGANVLT
.	TRBV7-9	TRBJ2-5	.	ASSPDGEKGETQY
.	TRBV19	TRBJ2-7	.	ASSKGLPQVAYEQY
.	TRBV10-1	TRBJ2-1	.	ASSAAQGSDEQF
.	TRBV6-5	TRBJ2-7	.	ASSYPPGNSYEQY
TRBD1	TRBV11-3	TRBJ2-3	.	ASSQDRGLVDTQY
.	TRBV9	TRBJ1-6	.	ASSVRRENSPLH